Listed below are T cell receptor beta chains from one sample, sequenced in a study of cytomegalovirus exposure and HLA in healthy donors. Measured with immunoSEQ multiplex PCR; TCRdb has only the in-frame clones, and not every one. The table includes 200,000 to 250,000 clones, around 86% detected once. The sequencing input was PBMCs. The source is a woman aged 50 to 60 in good health and CMV-seropositive. Each CDR3 is given with its conserved first and last residue. The order of the fields is V gene, clone size, J gene, D gene, CDR3 protein, CDR3 DNA. D genes are given only for firm matches. Size tells how often a clone was seen (once, few, many) or the class of an expanded clone, and some rows leave it out.

v_call: TRBV30; clone_size: NA; j_call: TRBJ1-1; d_call: TRBD1; cdr3_aa: CAWSDPDRGWWPEAFF; cdr3_nt: TGTGCCTGGAGTGACCCGGACAGGGGTTGGTGGCCTGAAGCTTTCTTT
v_call: TRBV7-2; clone_size: NA; j_call: TRBJ1-3; d_call: NA; cdr3_aa: CASRRETGNTIYF; cdr3_nt: TGTGCCAGCCGGAGGGAGACTGGAAACACCATATATTTT
v_call: TRBV2; clone_size: NA; j_call: TRBJ1-1; d_call: TRBD1; cdr3_aa: CASRPTGMNTEAFF; cdr3_nt: TGTGCCAGCAGACCGACAGGGATGAACACTGAAGCTTTCTTT
v_call: TRBV6-6; clone_size: NA; j_call: TRBJ2-5; d_call: TRBD1; cdr3_aa: CASSRGQQETQYF; cdr3_nt: TGTGCCAGCAGCCGGGGACAGCAAGAGACCCAGTACTTC
v_call: TRBV10-3; clone_size: NA; j_call: TRBJ1-1; d_call: TRBD1; cdr3_aa: CAISELQGSTEAFF; cdr3_nt: TGTGCCATCAGTGAGTTACAGGGGAGCACTGAAGCTTTCTTT
v_call: TRBV4-1; clone_size: few; j_call: TRBJ1-1; d_call: NA; cdr3_aa: CASSRQQVANTEAFF; cdr3_nt: TGCGCCAGCAGCCGACAACAGGTTGCCAACACTGAAGCTTTCTTT
v_call: TRBV4-2; clone_size: NA; j_call: TRBJ2-2; d_call: NA; cdr3_aa: CASSQAILTLGLFF; cdr3_nt: TGTGCCAGCAGCCAAGCGATTTTAACCCTAGGGCTGTTTTTT
v_call: TRBV7-8; clone_size: NA; j_call: TRBJ1-1; d_call: NA; cdr3_aa: CASSVEFGTAEAFF; cdr3_nt: TGTGCCAGCAGCGTGGAGTTCGGCACCGCTGAAGCTTTCTTT
v_call: TRBV28; clone_size: NA; j_call: TRBJ2-3; d_call: TRBD1; cdr3_aa: CASSLNLGQVSTDTQYF; cdr3_nt: TGTGCCAGCAGTTTAAATCTCGGACAGGTCTCCACAGATACGCAGTATTTT
v_call: TRBV27; clone_size: few; j_call: TRBJ1-2; d_call: NA; cdr3_aa: CASSERDGGGYTF; cdr3_nt: TGTGCCAGCAGTGAGCGTGATGGGGGCGGCTACACCTTC
v_call: TRBV28; clone_size: once; j_call: TRBJ1-1; d_call: NA; cdr3_aa: CASSSRGLNTEAFF; cdr3_nt: TGTGCCAGCAGTTCCAGGGGTCTGAACACTGAAGCTTTCTTT
v_call: TRBV4-2; clone_size: few; j_call: TRBJ1-6; d_call: NA; cdr3_aa: CASSQGTGNSPLHF; cdr3_nt: TGTGCCAGCAGCCAAGGCACAGGGAATTCACCCCTCCACTTT
v_call: TRBV5-8; clone_size: few; j_call: TRBJ1-1; d_call: NA; cdr3_aa: CASSLRSIILNTEAFF; cdr3_nt: TGTGCCAGCAGCTTACGGTCAATCATCCTGAACACTGAAGCTTTCTTT
v_call: TRBV14; clone_size: NA; j_call: TRBJ1-3; d_call: NA; cdr3_aa: CASSQALGGKLNTIYF; cdr3_nt: TGTGCCAGCAGCCAAGCCCTCGGGGGGAAACTAAACACCATATATTTT
v_call: TRBV10-3; clone_size: NA; j_call: TRBJ2-6; d_call: NA; cdr3_aa: CAISEQGGTGANVLTF; cdr3_nt: TGTGCCATCAGTGAACAGGGTGGGACTGGGGCCAACGTCCTGACTTTC
v_call: TRBV4-2; clone_size: NA; j_call: TRBJ1-5; d_call: NA; cdr3_aa: CASTQTGFGNQPQHF; cdr3_nt: TGTGCCAGCACCCAAACAGGGTTCGGCAATCAGCCCCAGCATTTT
v_call: TRBV28; clone_size: NA; j_call: TRBJ1-1; d_call: NA; cdr3_aa: CASNNPDGENTEAFF; cdr3_nt: TGTGCCAGCAACAACCCGGACGGGGAGAACACTGAAGCTTTCTTT
v_call: TRBV2; clone_size: NA; j_call: TRBJ2-7; d_call: NA; cdr3_aa: CASSEGQGRGGTYEQYF; cdr3_nt: TGTGCCAGCAGTGAGGGGCAGGGTAGAGGCGGAACCTACGAGCAGTACTTC
v_call: TRBV7-3; clone_size: NA; j_call: TRBJ2-1; d_call: NA; cdr3_aa: CASSRLAGNEQFF; cdr3_nt: TGTGCCAGCAGCCGTCTCGCAGGCAATGAGCAGTTCTTC
v_call: TRBV7-2; clone_size: NA; j_call: TRBJ2-7; d_call: TRBD1; cdr3_aa: CASSWTGGIGEQYF; cdr3_nt: TGTGCCAGCAGCTGGACAGGGGGGATCGGCGAGCAGTACTTC
v_call: TRBV7-2; clone_size: NA; j_call: TRBJ1-3; d_call: NA; cdr3_aa: CASSLQGSSGNTIYF; cdr3_nt: TGTGCCAGCAGCTTACAGGGGTCCTCTGGAAACACCATATATTTT
v_call: TRBV25-1; clone_size: NA; j_call: TRBJ1-2; d_call: NA; cdr3_aa: CASSEYQNYGYTF; cdr3_nt: TGTGCCAGCAGTGAATACCAGAACTATGGCTACACCTTC
v_call: TRBV4-1; clone_size: NA; j_call: TRBJ2-7; d_call: NA; cdr3_aa: CASSQFVQDSIYEQYF; cdr3_nt: TGCGCCAGCAGCCAGTTCGTCCAGGACAGTATCTACGAGCAGTACTTC
v_call: TRBV28; clone_size: NA; j_call: TRBJ2-7; d_call: TRBD1; cdr3_aa: CASSAPGTGGYEQYF; cdr3_nt: TGTGCCAGCAGTGCCCCCGGGACAGGGGGCTACGAGCAGTACTTC
v_call: TRBV6-5; clone_size: NA; j_call: TRBJ1-3; d_call: NA; cdr3_aa: CASSYSRRVAGNTIYF; cdr3_nt: TGTGCCAGCAGTTACTCGCGCAGGGTGGCAGGAAACACCATATATTTT
v_call: TRBV7-7; clone_size: NA; j_call: TRBJ2-5; d_call: TRBD2; cdr3_aa: CASSLGAGGPFETQYF; cdr3_nt: TGTGCCAGCAGCTTAGGGGCGGGGGGGCCTTTTGAGACCCAGTACTTC
v_call: TRBV30; clone_size: NA; j_call: TRBJ1-3; d_call: NA; cdr3_aa: CAWSRAVGNTIYF; cdr3_nt: TGTGCCTGGAGCAGGGCGGTTGGAAACACCATATATTTT
v_call: TRBV5-4; clone_size: NA; j_call: TRBJ2-7; d_call: TRBD2; cdr3_aa: CASREAGGPIEQYF; cdr3_nt: TGTGCCAGCCGTGAAGCGGGGGGGCCGATCGAGCAGTACTTC
v_call: TRBV28; clone_size: NA; j_call: TRBJ1-4; d_call: NA; cdr3_aa: CASSPYEKLFF; cdr3_nt: TGTGCCAGCAGTCCGTATGAAAAACTGTTTTTT
v_call: TRBV5-1; clone_size: NA; j_call: TRBJ2-6; d_call: NA; cdr3_aa: CASSVTEGLSGANVLTF; cdr3_nt: TGCGCCAGCAGCGTGACAGAAGGTCTCTCTGGGGCCAACGTCCTGACTTTC
v_call: TRBV18; clone_size: few; j_call: TRBJ1-5; d_call: TRBD1; cdr3_aa: CASSPGQGFQPQHF; cdr3_nt: TGTGCCAGCTCACCAGGACAGGGTTTTCAGCCCCAGCATTTT
v_call: TRBV10-3; clone_size: NA; j_call: TRBJ2-3; d_call: TRBD1; cdr3_aa: CATSGTGNTDTQYF; cdr3_nt: TGTGCCACCTCCGGGACAGGGAACACAGATACGCAGTATTTT
v_call: TRBV7-8; clone_size: NA; j_call: TRBJ1-2; d_call: TRBD1; cdr3_aa: CASSLKRTGGRGYTF; cdr3_nt: TGTGCCAGCAGCTTAAAAAGGACAGGGGGCCGCGGCTACACCTTC
v_call: TRBV11-1; clone_size: NA; j_call: TRBJ2-3; d_call: TRBD2; cdr3_aa: CASSLFARGATDTQYF; cdr3_nt: TGTGCCAGCAGCTTATTTGCGCGGGGGGCCACAGATACGCAGTATTTT
v_call: TRBV19; clone_size: NA; j_call: TRBJ2-4; d_call: NA; cdr3_aa: CASSGPRDLAKNIQYF; cdr3_nt: TGTGCCAGTAGTGGCCCCAGGGACTTGGCCAAAAACATTCAGTACTTC
v_call: TRBV28; clone_size: NA; j_call: TRBJ1-2; d_call: TRBD1; cdr3_aa: CASVGDSGWMVRGYTF; cdr3_nt: TGTGCCAGCGTGGGGGACAGCGGGTGGATGGTTCGTGGCTACACCTTC
v_call: TRBV19; clone_size: NA; j_call: TRBJ1-1; d_call: NA; cdr3_aa: CASSTSGIGLNTEAFF; cdr3_nt: TGTGCCAGTAGTACCTCCGGGATCGGGCTGAACACTGAAGCTTTCTTT
v_call: TRBV7-2; clone_size: once; j_call: TRBJ2-3; d_call: TRBD2; cdr3_aa: CATGGGRVDTQYF; cdr3_nt: TGTGCCACCGGGGGGGGGCGGGTAGATACGCAGTATTTT
v_call: TRBV27; clone_size: NA; j_call: TRBJ2-5; d_call: TRBD2; cdr3_aa: CASSLPSFLSGLAGEETQYF; cdr3_nt: TGTGCCAGCAGTTTACCCTCATTCCTTTCGGGACTAGCGGGGGAAGAGACCCAGTACTTC
v_call: TRBV4-3; clone_size: NA; j_call: TRBJ2-7; d_call: NA; cdr3_aa: CASSQDFIRRGHGSYEQYF; cdr3_nt: TGCGCCAGCAGCCAAGACTTTATTAGGAGGGGGCATGGTTCCTACGAGCAGTACTTC
v_call: TRBV11-2; clone_size: NA; j_call: TRBJ1-2; d_call: NA; cdr3_aa: CASSLGGPFYGYTF; cdr3_nt: TGTGCCAGCAGCTTAGGGGGCCCATTCTATGGCTACACCTTC
v_call: TRBV7-9; clone_size: NA; j_call: TRBJ1-2; d_call: TRBD1; cdr3_aa: CASSTTRDRAFNYGYTF; cdr3_nt: TGTGCCAGCAGCACAACCAGGGACAGGGCTTTTAACTATGGCTACACCTTC
v_call: TRBV11-2; clone_size: NA; j_call: TRBJ2-7; d_call: TRBD2; cdr3_aa: CASRQPGLASYEQYF; cdr3_nt: TGTGCCAGCAGGCAACCGGGACTAGCTTCCTACGAGCAGTACTTC
v_call: TRBV19; clone_size: NA; j_call: TRBJ1-1; d_call: NA; cdr3_aa: CATSSLTHRYTEAFF; cdr3_nt: TGTGCCACCTCAAGTTTGACCCACAGGTACACTGAAGCTTTCTTT
v_call: TRBV6-1; clone_size: NA; j_call: TRBJ2-5; d_call: NA; cdr3_aa: CASSVQGTETQYF; cdr3_nt: TGTGCCAGCAGTGTACAGGGAACGGAGACCCAGTACTTC
v_call: TRBV27; clone_size: NA; j_call: TRBJ2-7; d_call: TRBD2; cdr3_aa: CASSLSLAGAEQYF; cdr3_nt: TGTGCCAGCAGTTTATCGCTAGCGGGGGCCGAGCAGTACTTC
v_call: TRBV11-2; clone_size: NA; j_call: TRBJ2-1; d_call: NA; cdr3_aa: CASSRDRGSYNEQFF; cdr3_nt: TGTGCCAGCAGCCGCGACCGGGGCTCCTACAATGAGCAGTTCTTC
v_call: TRBV5-6; clone_size: NA; j_call: TRBJ1-5; d_call: TRBD1; cdr3_aa: CASSSRGSGGSNQPQHF; cdr3_nt: TGTGCCAGCAGCTCTAGGGGATCAGGGGGTAGCAATCAGCCCCAGCATTTT
v_call: TRBV4-1; clone_size: NA; j_call: TRBJ1-6; d_call: TRBD1; cdr3_aa: CASSQGTGRDSPLHF; cdr3_nt: TGCGCCAGCAGCCAAGGGACAGGGAGGGATTCACCCCTCCACTTT
v_call: TRBV18; clone_size: NA; j_call: TRBJ2-7; d_call: TRBD1; cdr3_aa: CASSPPRDSPYEQYF; cdr3_nt: TGTGCCAGCTCACCCCCCCGGGACAGCCCCTACGAGCAGTACTTC
v_call: TRBV6-5; clone_size: NA; j_call: TRBJ1-1; d_call: NA; cdr3_aa: CASSLGGEAFF; cdr3_nt: TGTGCCAGCAGCCTTGGAGGTGAAGCTTTCTTT
v_call: TRBV7-9; clone_size: NA; j_call: TRBJ2-3; d_call: TRBD1; cdr3_aa: CASSARQGAGGDTQYF; cdr3_nt: TGTGCCAGCAGCGCCCGACAGGGGGCAGGGGGAGATACGCAGTATTTT
v_call: TRBV5-4; clone_size: NA; j_call: TRBJ2-5; d_call: NA; cdr3_aa: CASSLVTSRETQYF; cdr3_nt: TGTGCCAGCAGCTTGGTAACGAGTCGGGAGACCCAGTACTTC
v_call: TRBV7-9; clone_size: NA; j_call: TRBJ1-2; d_call: NA; cdr3_aa: CASSLGGGHLVAGYTF; cdr3_nt: TGTGCCAGCAGCTTAGGGGGGGGACATCTTGTCGCTGGCTACACCTTC